The entry that follows covers one T cell receptor (beta chain) sequence. Its antigen is not identified. This CDR3 spans 16 amino acids. V trimming: 5 bases; J trimming: 2 bases; junction bases outside the gene matches: 8. Germline V CDR1 and CDR2: SGHAT, FQNNGV. With random hexamers, reverse transcription was performed on about 0.45 to 1 ug of RNA. One entry per CDR3 protein, called by TCRdb with MiXCR from the immunoSEQ multiplex PCR reads. This table holds about 120,000 distinct CDR3 sequences, 94% found once. TCR beta sequences were obtained from blood CD8+ and CD4+ T cells. This entry comes from a study of CD8 T cells in Susac syndrome. Study-level results: It was acknowledged in the study that the number of individuals who were included in its TCR sequencing and HLA analysis was relatively small.

Sequencing was performed on CD4+ T cells from PBMCs. The sequence was collected from a human donor in good health. The V and J genes are TRBV11-2 and TRBJ1-4; TRBD1 matches 7 bases. In nucleotides, the CDR3 is TGTGCCAGCAGCCCTACTCAGACAGGGACTAATGAAAAACTGTTTTTT. Protein sequence: CASSPTQTGTNEKLFF.